This record concerns one T cell receptor beta chain sequence. The antigen remains undetermined. Each CDR3 protein is one row after TCRdb ran MiXCR on the 5' RACE reads. The table includes about 200,000 distinct CDR3 sequences, 3% to 4% detected once. In germline, CDR1 is MNHEY, CDR2 SVGAGI. With V trimmed by 8 bases and J by 6 bases, 13 bases remained unmatched. This CDR3 contains 16 residues. These data originate in a study of T cells after yellow fever vaccination. Findings and caveats of the study: In post-booster samples, most primary-vaccination clones reappeared (about 96% CD4, around 87% CD8). Abundant clonotypes from the bulk population could get into FACS-sorted repertoires as contaminants.

The V and J genes are TRBV6-5 and TRBJ2-3; the match to TRBD2 covers 11 bases. The sequencing used CD4+ T cells sorted from PBMCs, collected 10 days after the yellow fever booster vaccination. The sequence came from a man between 18 and 29 years old who received the YFV17D yellow fever vaccine. Here the CDR3 reads CASRRSSGGASDTQYF. CDR3 nucleotide sequence: TGTGCCAGCCGCCGGAGTAGCGGGGGGGCCTCGGATACGCAGTATTTT.